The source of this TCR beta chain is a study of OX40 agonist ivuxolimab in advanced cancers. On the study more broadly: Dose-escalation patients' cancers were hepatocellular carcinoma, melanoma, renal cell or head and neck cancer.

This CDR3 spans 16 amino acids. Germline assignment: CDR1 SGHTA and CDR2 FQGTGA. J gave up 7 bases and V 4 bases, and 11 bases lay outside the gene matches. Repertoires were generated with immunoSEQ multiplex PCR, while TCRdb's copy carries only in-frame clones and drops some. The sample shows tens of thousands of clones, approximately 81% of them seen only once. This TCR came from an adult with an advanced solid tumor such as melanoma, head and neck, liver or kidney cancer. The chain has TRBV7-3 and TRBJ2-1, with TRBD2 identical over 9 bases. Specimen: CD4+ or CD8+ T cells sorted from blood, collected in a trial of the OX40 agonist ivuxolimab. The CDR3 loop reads CASSSPAGGAGNEQFF. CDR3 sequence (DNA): TGTGCCAGCAGCTCCCCAGCGGGGGGCGCGGGGAATGAGCAGTTCTTC.